The present TCR beta chain was sequenced within a study of Tregs in tolerant kidney transplant recipients. Study-wide points: Findings come from small patient numbers and require larger validation. Tolerant patients' donor-specific Tregs expanded beyond overall Tregs, suggesting antigen-driven growth. This study did not directly address biological reproducibility.

CD4+CD25+CD127- Tregs, CD4+CD25- non-Tregs, CD4 and CD8 cells were sorted. Only in-frame clones appear in the TCRdb table, and some are missing; sequencing was by immunoSEQ multiplex PCR. The data hold about 94,000 clones, with 93% observed a single time. Of note for this clone: Its specificity is unknown.

The CDR3 has 13 amino acids. CDR1 is LNHDA and CDR2 is SQIVND in the germline V gene (reference sequence). Between the trimmed V and J ends, which lost 7 bases and 5 bases, there was a span of 14 bases. This clonotype originated in a human donor who received a combined kidney and bone marrow transplant. J is TRBJ1-2 and V is TRBV19; D is ambiguous. The sample in question was CD4+ T cells from blood, obtained before the transplant. CDR3 in amino acids: CASTPDRRYGYTF. The CDR3 nucleotides are TGTGCCAGTACCCCGGATCGGCGGTATGGCTACACCTTC.